This entry is about one TCR beta chain. Its antigen is currently unknown. These data originate in a study of PD-1 blockade in classical Hodgkin lymphoma. Overall study results and limits: Complete responders' baseline diversity resembled that of newly diagnosed patients. Newly diagnosed patients reportedly had lower baseline TCR diversity than healthy donors. A significant rise in TCR diversity by C4D1 was seen for CD4+ but not CD8+ cells. There remain no defined causes for the repertoire differences, which possibly reflect disease activity or prior therapy.

From germline, CDR1 is SEHNR and CDR2 FQNEAQ (reference sequence). The CDR3 consists of 13 residues. The trim removed 1 base at V and 7 bases at J, leaving 1 base unmatched. Only in-frame clones appear in the TCRdb table, and some are missing; sequencing was by immunoSEQ multiplex PCR. The sample contains about 94,000 clones, roughly 89% of which appear only once. Every one of the patients relapsed after autologous stem cell transplantation (brentuximab vedotin exposure was variable). This TCR derives from a human donor with classical Hodgkin lymphoma. The rearrangement links TRBV7-9 to TRBJ2-1, with 7 bases fitting TRBD2. The sequenced sample was peripheral blood mononuclear cells (PBMCs), obtained before the second cycle of nivolumab. Written as DNA, the CDR3 is TGTGCCAGCAGCTTAGGGGGAGGGAATGAGCAGTTCTTC. This sequence encodes CASSLGGGNEQFF.